The rows below give T cell receptor beta chains drawn from one sample of a study of T cell responses to AZD1222 COVID-19 vaccine. Generated by immunoSEQ multiplex PCR, the TCRdb table keeps only in-frame clones and is missing some. The top ten hold around 1.9% of the sample, which has about 130,000 clones, just over 90% seen once. The sample here was peripheral blood, taken on day 0 of AZD1222 vaccination. These receptors originate from an adult in good health. Each CDR3 is given with its conserved first and last residue. The D gene is left open where the match is weak. The size entry is marked missing in some rows and otherwise reads once, few, many or a size class.

abundance: -; d_gene: TRBD1; j_gene: TRBJ1-1; v_gene: TRBV7-9; CDR3aa: CASSFSALRGRGTEAFF; CDR3nt: TGTGCCAGCAGCTTCTCCGCACTCAGGGGGCGCGGCACTGAAGCTTTCTTT
abundance: -; d_gene: -; j_gene: TRBJ1-1; v_gene: TRBV9; CDR3aa: CASSERPSRGAEAFF; CDR3nt: TGTGCCAGCAGCGAAAGACCTTCTCGGGGCGCTGAAGCTTTCTTT
abundance: -; d_gene: TRBD2; j_gene: TRBJ2-3; v_gene: TRBV9; CDR3aa: CASSVGVAGVSDTQYF; CDR3nt: TGTGCCAGCAGCGTAGGGGTAGCGGGGGTTTCAGATACGCAGTATTTT
abundance: once; d_gene: -; j_gene: TRBJ2-7; v_gene: TRBV10-2; CDR3aa: CASSETRTYSYEQYF; CDR3nt: TGCGCCAGCAGTGAGACTAGAACATACTCCTACGAGCAGTACTTC
abundance: -; d_gene: TRBD2; j_gene: TRBJ2-5; v_gene: TRBV20-1; CDR3aa: CSASVAGGPHETQYF; CDR3nt: TGCAGTGCTAGTGTAGCGGGGGGCCCTCATGAGACCCAGTACTTC
abundance: once; d_gene: TRBD1; j_gene: TRBJ1-2; v_gene: TRBV27; CDR3aa: CASRAVTGGVGYTF; CDR3nt: TGTGCCAGCAGAGCGGTCACAGGGGGCGTAGGCTACACCTTC
abundance: -; d_gene: -; j_gene: TRBJ1-2; v_gene: TRBV9; CDR3aa: CASSANYGYTF; CDR3nt: TGTGCCAGCAGCGCAAACTATGGCTACACCTTC
abundance: -; d_gene: TRBD1; j_gene: TRBJ1-1; v_gene: TRBV7-2; CDR3aa: CASSTGQFMNTEAFF; CDR3nt: TGTGCCAGCAGCACGGGACAGTTCATGAACACTGAAGCTTTCTTT
abundance: -; d_gene: -; j_gene: TRBJ1-2; v_gene: TRBV7-8; CDR3aa: CASSPQARPGRKLGGYTF; CDR3nt: TGTGCCAGCAGCCCGCAGGCGAGGCCCGGTCGGAAGTTAGGGGGCTACACCTTC
abundance: -; d_gene: TRBD2; j_gene: TRBJ2-3; v_gene: TRBV7-6; CDR3aa: CASSLEAGGPGYVVTDTQYF; CDR3nt: TGTGCCAGCAGCTTAGAAGCGGGGGGCCCCGGCTATGTAGTCACAGATACGCAGTATTTT
abundance: -; d_gene: -; j_gene: TRBJ1-2; v_gene: TRBV5-5; CDR3aa: CASSPVSYGYTF; CDR3nt: TGTGCCAGCAGCCCTGTCTCGTATGGCTACACCTTC
abundance: -; d_gene: -; j_gene: TRBJ2-1; v_gene: TRBV10-3; CDR3aa: CAIMGENEQFF; CDR3nt: TGTGCCATCATGGGGGAAAATGAGCAGTTCTTC
abundance: -; d_gene: TRBD2; j_gene: TRBJ2-1; v_gene: TRBV6-2/TRBV6-3; CDR3aa: CASSWGLAGRSEQFF; CDR3nt: TGTGCCAGCAGTTGGGGACTAGCGGGGCGGAGTGAGCAGTTCTTC
abundance: -; d_gene: TRBD2; j_gene: TRBJ2-3; v_gene: TRBV7-9; CDR3aa: CASSNPSGGGTDTQYF; CDR3nt: TGTGCCAGCAGCAACCCTAGCGGGGGGGGCACAGATACGCAGTATTTT
abundance: once; d_gene: -; j_gene: TRBJ2-3; v_gene: TRBV3-1/TRBV3-2; CDR3aa: CASSPLRADTQYF; CDR3nt: TGTGCCAGCAGCCCCCTCAGGGCAGATACGCAGTATTTT
abundance: -; d_gene: -; j_gene: TRBJ2-7; v_gene: TRBV6-5; CDR3aa: CASSAPVGSEQYF; CDR3nt: TGTGCCAGCAGCGCGCCCGTAGGGAGCGAGCAGTACTTC
abundance: -; d_gene: -; j_gene: TRBJ1-2; v_gene: TRBV5-1; CDR3aa: CVSRLSWVVDGYTF; CDR3nt: TGCGTCAGCAGGCTGTCGTGGGTGGTGGATGGCTACACCTTC
abundance: -; d_gene: -; j_gene: TRBJ2-3; v_gene: TRBV9; CDR3aa: CASSVSVDTQYF; CDR3nt: TGTGCCAGCAGCGTCTCTGTAGATACGCAGTATTTT
abundance: -; d_gene: -; j_gene: TRBJ2-6; v_gene: TRBV7-9; CDR3aa: CASSLIPGRGNSGANVLTF; CDR3nt: TGTGCCAGCAGCTTAATCCCTGGCAGGGGTAACTCTGGGGCCAACGTCCTGACTTTC
abundance: -; d_gene: -; j_gene: TRBJ1-2; v_gene: TRBV18; CDR3aa: CASSLNRPGPGYTF; CDR3nt: TGTGCCAGCTCACTAAACAGGCCTGGGCCCGGCTACACCTTC
abundance: -; d_gene: -; j_gene: TRBJ2-6; v_gene: TRBV5-4; CDR3aa: CASSRGGANVLTF; CDR3nt: TGTGCCAGCAGCCGGGGGGGGGCCAACGTCCTGACTTTC
abundance: -; d_gene: TRBD2; j_gene: TRBJ2-3; v_gene: TRBV5-1; CDR3aa: CASSLTAGVTDTQYF; CDR3nt: TGCGCCAGCAGCTTGACAGCGGGGGTCACAGATACGCAGTATTTT
abundance: -; d_gene: TRBD1; j_gene: TRBJ1-2; v_gene: TRBV9; CDR3aa: CASSDTGADGYTF; CDR3nt: TGTGCCAGCAGCGACACAGGGGCTGATGGCTACACCTTC
abundance: -; d_gene: -; j_gene: TRBJ2-3; v_gene: TRBV12-3/TRBV12-4; CDR3aa: CASSFGDTQYF; CDR3nt: TGTGCCAGCAGTTTCGGCGATACGCAGTATTTT
abundance: -; d_gene: TRBD1; j_gene: TRBJ1-2; v_gene: TRBV6-5; CDR3aa: CASMGTGHYGYTF; CDR3nt: TGTGCCAGCATGGGGACAGGGCACTATGGCTACACCTTC
abundance: -; d_gene: -; j_gene: TRBJ2-7; v_gene: TRBV6-4; CDR3aa: CASSEREAYEQYF; CDR3nt: TGTGCCAGCAGTGAAAGGGAGGCCTACGAGCAGTACTTC
abundance: -; d_gene: -; j_gene: TRBJ2-7; v_gene: TRBV7-8; CDR3aa: CASSSRSQTYEQYF; CDR3nt: TGTGCCAGCAGCTCCCGATCACAGACCTACGAGCAGTACTTC
abundance: -; d_gene: -; j_gene: TRBJ1-1; v_gene: TRBV3-1/TRBV3-2; CDR3aa: CASSQALGAEAFF; CDR3nt: TGTGCCAGCAGCCAAGCTTTGGGGGCTGAAGCTTTCTTT
abundance: -; d_gene: TRBD2; j_gene: TRBJ2-7; v_gene: TRBV18; CDR3aa: CASSPGTSQAYEQYF; CDR3nt: TGTGCCAGCTCACCGGGGACTAGCCAAGCCTACGAGCAGTACTTC
abundance: once; d_gene: -; j_gene: TRBJ1-4; v_gene: TRBV12-3/TRBV12-4; CDR3aa: CASSFGGEKLFF; CDR3nt: TGTGCCAGCAGTTTTGGGGGCGAAAAACTGTTTTTT
abundance: -; d_gene: -; j_gene: TRBJ2-3; v_gene: TRBV7-7; CDR3aa: CASSLNVGSTDTQYF; CDR3nt: TGTGCTAGCAGCTTGAATGTAGGTAGCACAGATACGCAGTATTTT
abundance: -; d_gene: TRBD1; j_gene: TRBJ2-6; v_gene: TRBV18; CDR3aa: CASSWEQGGSGANVLTF; CDR3nt: TGTGCCAGCTCATGGGAACAGGGGGGCTCTGGGGCCAACGTCCTGACTTTC
abundance: -; d_gene: TRBD1; j_gene: TRBJ2-7; v_gene: TRBV7-2; CDR3aa: CASRPGTGEYEQYF; CDR3nt: TGTGCCAGCAGGCCCGGGACAGGAGAATACGAGCAGTACTTC